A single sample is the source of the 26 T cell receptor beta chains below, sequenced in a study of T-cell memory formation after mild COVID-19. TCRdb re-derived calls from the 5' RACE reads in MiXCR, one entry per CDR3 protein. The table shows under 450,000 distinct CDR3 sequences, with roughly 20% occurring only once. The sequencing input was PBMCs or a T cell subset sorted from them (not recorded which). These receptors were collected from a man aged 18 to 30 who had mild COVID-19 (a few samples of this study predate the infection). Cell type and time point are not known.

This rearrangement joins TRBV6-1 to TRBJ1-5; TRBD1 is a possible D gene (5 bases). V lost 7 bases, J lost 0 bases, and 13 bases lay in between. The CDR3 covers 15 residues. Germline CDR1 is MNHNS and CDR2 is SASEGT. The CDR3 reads CASTDWGYSNQPQHF. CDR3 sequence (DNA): TGTGCCAGCACCGATTGGGGCTATAGCAATCAGCCCCAGCATTTT.

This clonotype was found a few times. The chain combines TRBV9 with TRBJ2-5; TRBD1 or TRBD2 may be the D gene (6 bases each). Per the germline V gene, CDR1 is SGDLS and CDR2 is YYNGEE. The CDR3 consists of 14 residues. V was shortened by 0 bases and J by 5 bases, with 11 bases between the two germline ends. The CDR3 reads CASSVAGAGETQYF. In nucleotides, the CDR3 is TGTGCCAGCAGCGTAGCGGGGGCTGGGGAGACCCAGTACTTC.

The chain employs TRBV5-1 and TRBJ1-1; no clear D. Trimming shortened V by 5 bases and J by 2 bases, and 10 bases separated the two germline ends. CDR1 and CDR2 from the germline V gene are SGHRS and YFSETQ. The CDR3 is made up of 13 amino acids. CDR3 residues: CASSPAQNTEAFF. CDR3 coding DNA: TGCGCCAGCAGTCCAGCTCAAAACACTGAAGCTTTCTTT.

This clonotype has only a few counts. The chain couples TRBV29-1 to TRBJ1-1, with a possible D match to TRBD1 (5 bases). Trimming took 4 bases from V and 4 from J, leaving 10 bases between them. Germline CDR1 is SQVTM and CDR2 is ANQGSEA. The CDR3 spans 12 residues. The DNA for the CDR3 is TGCAGCGTTGCATACAGGAGCACTGAAGCTTTCTTT. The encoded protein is CSVAYRSTEAFF. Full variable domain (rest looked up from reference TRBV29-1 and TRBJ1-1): SAVISQKPSRDICQRGTSLTIQCQVDSQVTMMFWYRQQPGQSLTLIATANQGSEATYESGFVIDKFPISRPNLTFSTLTVSNMSPEDSSIYLCSVAYRSTEAFFGQGTRLTVV.

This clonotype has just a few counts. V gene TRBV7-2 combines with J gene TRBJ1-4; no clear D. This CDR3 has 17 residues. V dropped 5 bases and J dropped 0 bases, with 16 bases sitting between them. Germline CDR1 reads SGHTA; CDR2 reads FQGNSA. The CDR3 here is CASSLTDVYATNEKLFF. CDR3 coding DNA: TGTGCCAGCAGCCTTACAGACGTTTATGCAACTAATGAAAAACTGTTTTTT.

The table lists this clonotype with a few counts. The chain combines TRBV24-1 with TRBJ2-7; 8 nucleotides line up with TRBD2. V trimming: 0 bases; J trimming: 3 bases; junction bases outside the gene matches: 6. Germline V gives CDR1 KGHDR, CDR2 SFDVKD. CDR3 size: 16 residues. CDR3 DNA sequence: TGTGCCACCAGTGATTTGACCTCCCGGGGGGGCTACGAGCAGTACGTC. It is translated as CATSDLTSRGGYEQYV.

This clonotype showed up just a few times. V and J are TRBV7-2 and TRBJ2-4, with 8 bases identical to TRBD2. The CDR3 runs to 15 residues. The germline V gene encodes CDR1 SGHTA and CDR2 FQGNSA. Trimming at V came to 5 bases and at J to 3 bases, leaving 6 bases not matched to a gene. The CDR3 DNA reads TGTGCCAGCAGCCGGAGGAGCGGGAGCAAAAACATTCAGTACTTC. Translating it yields CASSRRSGSKNIQYF.

CDR3 sequence reads: CASQPGQGSKNIQYF. The CDR3 DNA sequence: TGCGCCAGTCAGCCGGGACAGGGGAGCAAAAACATTCAGTACTTC. The rearrangement joins TRBV5-1 to TRBJ2-4; TRBD1 matches 10 bases. The CDR3 loop spans 15 amino acids. Germline V lookup: CDR1 SGHRS, CDR2 YFSETQ. V was pared by 8 bases and J by 3 bases, with 8 bases of the junction left unmatched.

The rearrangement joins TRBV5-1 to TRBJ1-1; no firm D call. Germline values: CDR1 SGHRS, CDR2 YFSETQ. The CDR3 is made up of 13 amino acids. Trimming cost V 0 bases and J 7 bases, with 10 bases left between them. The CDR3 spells CASSLESGLEAFF. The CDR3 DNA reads TGCGCCAGCAGCTTGGAATCGGGCCTTGAAGCTTTCTTT.

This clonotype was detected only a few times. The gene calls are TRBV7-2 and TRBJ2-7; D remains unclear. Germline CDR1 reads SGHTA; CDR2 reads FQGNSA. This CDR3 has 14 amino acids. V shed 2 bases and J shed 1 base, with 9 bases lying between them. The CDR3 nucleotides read TGTGCCAGCAGCTTAAGCAGGACGTCCTACGAGCAGTACGTC. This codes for CASSLSRTSYEQYV.

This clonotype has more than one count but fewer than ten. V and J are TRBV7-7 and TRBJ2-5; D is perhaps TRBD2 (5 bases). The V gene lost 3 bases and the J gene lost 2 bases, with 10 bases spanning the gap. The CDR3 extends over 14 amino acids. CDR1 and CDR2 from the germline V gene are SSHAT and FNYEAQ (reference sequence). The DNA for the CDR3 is TGTGCCAGCAGCTTGGCGGGCAAGCAAGAGACCCAGTACTTC. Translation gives CASSLAGKQETQYF. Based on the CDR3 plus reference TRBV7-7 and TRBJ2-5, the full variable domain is GAGVSQSPRYKVTKRGQDVTLRCDPISSHATLYWYQQALGQGPEFLTYFNYEAQPDKSGLPSDRFSAERPEGSISTLTIQRTEQRDSAMYRCASSLAGKQETQYFGPGTRLLVL.

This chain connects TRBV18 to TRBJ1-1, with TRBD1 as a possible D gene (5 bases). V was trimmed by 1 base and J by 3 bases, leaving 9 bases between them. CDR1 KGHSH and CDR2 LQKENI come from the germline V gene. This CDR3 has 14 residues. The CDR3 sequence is CASSPLGDYTEAFF. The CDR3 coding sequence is TGTGCCAGCTCACCACTCGGGGACTACACTGAAGCTTTCTTT. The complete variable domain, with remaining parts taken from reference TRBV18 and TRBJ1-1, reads NAGVMQNPRHLVRRRGQEARLRCSPMKGHSHVYWYRQLPEEGLKFMVYLQKENIIDESGMPKERFSAEFPKEGPSILRIQQVVRGDSAAYFCASSPLGDYTEAFFGQGTRLTVV.

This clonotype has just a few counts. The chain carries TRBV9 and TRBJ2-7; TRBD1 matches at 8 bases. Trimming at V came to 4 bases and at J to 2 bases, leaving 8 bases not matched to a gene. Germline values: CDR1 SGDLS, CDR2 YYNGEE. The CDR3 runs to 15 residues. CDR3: CASSPRDRLTYEQYF. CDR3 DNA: TGTGCCAGCAGCCCCCGGGACAGGCTAACCTACGAGCAGTACTTC.

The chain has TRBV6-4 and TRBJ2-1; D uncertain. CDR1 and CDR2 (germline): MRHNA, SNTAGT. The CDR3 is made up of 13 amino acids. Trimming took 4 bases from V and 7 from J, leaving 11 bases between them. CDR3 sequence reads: CASSAFGMNEQFF. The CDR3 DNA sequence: TGTGCCAGCAGTGCATTCGGCATGAATGAGCAGTTCTTC.

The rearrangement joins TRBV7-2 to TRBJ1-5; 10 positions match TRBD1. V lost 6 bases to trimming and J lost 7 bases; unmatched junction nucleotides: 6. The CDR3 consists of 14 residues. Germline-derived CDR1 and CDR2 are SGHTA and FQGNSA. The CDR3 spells CASRRGTGDQPQHF. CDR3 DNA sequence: TGTGCCAGCAGGAGAGGGACAGGGGACCAGCCCCAGCATTTT.

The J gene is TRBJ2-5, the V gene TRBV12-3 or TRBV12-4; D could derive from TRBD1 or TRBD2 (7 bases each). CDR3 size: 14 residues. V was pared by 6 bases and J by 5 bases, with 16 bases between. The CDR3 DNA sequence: TGTGCCAGCAGCCCCTGGGAGGGGGCGGAGACCCAGTACTTC. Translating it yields CASSPWEGAETQYF.

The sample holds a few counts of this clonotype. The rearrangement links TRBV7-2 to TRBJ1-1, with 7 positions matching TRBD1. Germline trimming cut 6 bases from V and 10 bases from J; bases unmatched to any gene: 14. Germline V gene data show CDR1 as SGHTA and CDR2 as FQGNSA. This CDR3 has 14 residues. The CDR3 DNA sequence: TGTGCCAGCAGACCGGGAGGCAGGGGGGGGCCAGCTTTCTTT. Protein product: CASRPGGRGGPAFF.

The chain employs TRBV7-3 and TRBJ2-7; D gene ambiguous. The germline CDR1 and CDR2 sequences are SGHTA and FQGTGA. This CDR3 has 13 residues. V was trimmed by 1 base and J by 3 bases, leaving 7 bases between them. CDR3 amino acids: CASSLIPGYEQYF. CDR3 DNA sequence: TGTGCCAGCAGCTTAATTCCCGGCTACGAGCAGTACTTC.

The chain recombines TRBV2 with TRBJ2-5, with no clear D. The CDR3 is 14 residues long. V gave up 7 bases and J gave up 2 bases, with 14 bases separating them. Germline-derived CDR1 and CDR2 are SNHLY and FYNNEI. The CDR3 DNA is TGTGCCAGCAATGGGAACGGTCGACAAGAGACCCAGTACTTC. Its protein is CASNGNGRQETQYF.

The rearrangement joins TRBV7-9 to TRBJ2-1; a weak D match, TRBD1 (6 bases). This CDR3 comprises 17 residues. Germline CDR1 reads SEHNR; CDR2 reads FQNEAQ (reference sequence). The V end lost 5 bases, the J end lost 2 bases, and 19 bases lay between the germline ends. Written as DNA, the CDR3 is TGTGCCAGCAGCACATCTAGTTCTGGGGGCACCTACAATGAGCAGTTCTTC. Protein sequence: CASSTSSSGGTYNEQFF.

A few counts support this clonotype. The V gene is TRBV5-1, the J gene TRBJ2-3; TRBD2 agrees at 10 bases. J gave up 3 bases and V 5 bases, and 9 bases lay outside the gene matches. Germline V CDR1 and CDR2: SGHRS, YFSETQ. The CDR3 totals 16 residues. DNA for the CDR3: TGCGCCAGCAGTCCTCAGCGGGGGGGTTCGACAGATACGCAGTATTTT. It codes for CASSPQRGGSTDTQYF.

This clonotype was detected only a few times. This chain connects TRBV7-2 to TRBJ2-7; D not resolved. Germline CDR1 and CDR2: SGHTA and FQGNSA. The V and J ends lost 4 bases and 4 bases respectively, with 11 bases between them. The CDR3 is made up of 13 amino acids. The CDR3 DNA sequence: TGTGCCAGCAGCTCCCTTTTTGGATACGAGCAGTACGTC. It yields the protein CASSSLFGYEQYV.

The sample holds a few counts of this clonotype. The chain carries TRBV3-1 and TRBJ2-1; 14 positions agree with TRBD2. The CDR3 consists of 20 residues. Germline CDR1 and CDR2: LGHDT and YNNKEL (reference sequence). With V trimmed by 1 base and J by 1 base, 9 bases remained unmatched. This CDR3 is CASSQGLTSGGAPSYNEQFF. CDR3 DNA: TGTGCCAGCAGCCAAGGCCTGACTAGCGGGGGGGCCCCATCCTACAATGAGCAGTTCTTC.

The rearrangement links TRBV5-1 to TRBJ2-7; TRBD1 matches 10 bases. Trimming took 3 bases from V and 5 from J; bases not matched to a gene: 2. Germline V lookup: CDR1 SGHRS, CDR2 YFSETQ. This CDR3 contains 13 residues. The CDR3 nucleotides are TGCGCCAGCAGCTCTGGACAGGGGGACGAGCAGTACTTC. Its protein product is CASSSGQGDEQYF.

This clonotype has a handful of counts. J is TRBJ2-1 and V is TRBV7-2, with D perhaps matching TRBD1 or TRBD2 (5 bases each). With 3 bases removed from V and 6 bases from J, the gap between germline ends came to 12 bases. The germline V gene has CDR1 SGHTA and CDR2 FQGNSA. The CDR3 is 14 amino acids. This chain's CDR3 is CASSFIGGRNEQFF. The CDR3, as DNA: TGTGCCAGCAGCTTCATTGGGGGACGCAATGAGCAGTTCTTC. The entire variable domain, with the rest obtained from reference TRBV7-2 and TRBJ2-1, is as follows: GAGVSQSPSNKVTEKGKDVELRCDPISGHTALYWYRQSLGQGLEFLIYFQGNSAPDKSGLPSDRFSAERTGGSVSTLTIQRTQQEDSAVYLCASSFIGGRNEQFFGPGTRLTVL.

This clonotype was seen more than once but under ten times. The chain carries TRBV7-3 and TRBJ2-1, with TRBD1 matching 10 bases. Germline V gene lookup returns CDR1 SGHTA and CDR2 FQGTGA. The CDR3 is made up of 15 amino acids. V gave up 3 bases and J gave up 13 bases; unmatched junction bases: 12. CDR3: CASSFTGTGALIQFF. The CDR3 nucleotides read TGTGCCAGCAGCTTTACCGGGACAGGGGCCTTGATACAGTTCTTC.